The next 31 T cell receptor beta chains were all read from a single sample in a study of blood T cell repertoires in COVID-19. Only in-frame clones appear in the TCRdb table, and some are missing; sequencing was by immunoSEQ multiplex PCR. The sample gives hundreds of thousands of clones, approximately 86% of which show up once; 2% to 3% is in the top ten. The sequenced material came from peripheral blood. These receptors were taken from a man aged 18 to 29 with active or convalescent COVID-19.

The chain links TRBV6-1 to TRBJ2-7; perhaps TRBD1 as D (6 bases). CDR1 MNHNS and CDR2 SASEGT come from the germline V gene. CDR3 length: 13 amino acids. The ends were cut back, 0 bases at V and 7 bases at J, with 10 bases in the middle. This CDR3 is CASSEAYREEQYF. CDR3 coding DNA: TGTGCCAGCAGTGAAGCGTACAGGGAGGAGCAGTACTTC.

V gene TRBV7-9 combines with J gene TRBJ1-1; D might be TRBD1 (5 bases). Deletions cut 4 bases from V and 6 bases from J, with 21 bases between. The CDR3 contains 16 residues. CDR1 is SEHNR and CDR2 is FQNEAQ in the germline V gene (reference sequence). The CDR3, as DNA: TGTGCCAGCAGCTCACAGGTCGGGGGGGAGGTGGCTGAAGCTTTCTTT. Protein sequence: CASSSQVGGEVAEAFF.

CDR3 residues: CASSLGPLGQGYNEQFF. CDR3 in DNA: TGCGCCAGCAGCTTGGGTCCACTAGGACAGGGCTACAATGAGCAGTTCTTC. This sequence joins TRBV5-1 and TRBJ2-1, with 8 bases fitting TRBD1. The trim removed 0 bases at V and 3 bases at J, leaving 8 bases unmatched. Germline V lookup: CDR1 SGHRS, CDR2 YFSETQ. The CDR3 consists of 17 residues.

This clone is a singleton in its sample. The gene calls are TRBV5-1 and TRBJ1-4; no clear D. Trimming removed 3 bases from V and 4 bases from J, with 10 bases in between. The CDR3 contains 14 residues. Germline V gene sequence: CDR1 SGHRS, CDR2 YFSETQ. The CDR3 DNA follows: TGCGCCAGCAGCTCAGCGGGGAGTAATGAAAAACTGTTTTTT. It translates to CASSSAGSNEKLFF.

V and J are TRBV2 and TRBJ2-7; D is unclear. The germline V gene has CDR1 SNHLY and CDR2 FYNNEI. The germline V and J ends were trimmed by 0 bases and 3 bases, with 12 bases remaining between them. CDR3 length: 15 residues. CDR3: CASSEALGALYEQYF. The CDR3 coding sequence is TGTGCCAGCAGTGAAGCGCTCGGAGCCCTCTACGAGCAGTACTTC.

The table lists this clone with a few counts. This sequence joins TRBV5-1 and TRBJ1-3, with no clear D. Germline lookup yields CDR1 SGHRS and CDR2 YFSETQ. This CDR3 is 16 amino acids long. V lost 0 bases and J lost 0, with 10 bases in between. The CDR3 loop reads CASSLDSGYSGNTIYF. In DNA form, the CDR3 reads TGCGCCAGCAGCTTGGATTCCGGTTACTCTGGAAACACCATATATTTT. The complete variable domain, with remaining parts taken from reference TRBV5-1 and TRBJ1-3, reads KAGVTQTPRYLIKTRGQQVTLSCSPISGHRSVSWYQQTPGQGLQFLFEYFSETQRNKGNFPGRFSGRQFSNSRSEMNVSTLELGDSALYLCASSLDSGYSGNTIYFGEGSWLTVV.

The chain carries TRBV2 and TRBJ2-1; the match to TRBD2 covers 7 bases. The CDR3 consists of 16 residues. Germline V gene data show CDR1 as SNHLY and CDR2 as FYNNEI. The junction had 7 bases not matched to a gene; V was cut back by 2 bases and J by 3 bases. The CDR3 sequence: CASSETGGTIYNEQFF. CDR3 sequence (DNA): TGTGCCAGCAGTGAAACGGGAGGCACCATCTACAATGAGCAGTTCTTC.

This CDR3 is CASSIPGGTGELFF. CDR3 nucleotides: TGTGCCAGCAGTATACCAGGGGGCACCGGGGAGCTGTTTTTT. The chain recombines TRBV25-1 with TRBJ2-2, with 7 bases lining up with TRBD1. Looked up from germline, CDR1 is MGHDK and CDR2 is SYGVNS. CDR3 length: 14 residues. J lost 4 bases, V lost 5 bases, and 4 bases had no gene match. The full variable domain, rest sourced from reference TRBV25-1 and TRBJ2-2, is EADIYQTPRYLVIGTGKKITLECSQTMGHDKMYWYQQDPGMELHLIHYSYGVNSTEKGDLSSESTVSRIRTEHFPLTLESARPSHTSQYLCASSIPGGTGELFFGEGSRLTVL.

The chain has TRBV28 and TRBJ1-5; possibly TRBD1 for D (6 bases). Germline V gene lookup returns CDR1 MDHEN and CDR2 SYDVKM. This CDR3 is built from 15 residues. V was trimmed by 5 bases and J by 0 bases, leaving 11 bases between them. The CDR3 nucleotides are TGTGCCAGCAGTGGGGGCACAGTTAGCAATCAGCCCCAGCATTTT. Translated: CASSGGTVSNQPQHF.

V gene TRBV7-2 combines with J gene TRBJ2-4, with a tentative D call TRBD1 (5 bases). Germline CDR1 reads SGHTA; CDR2 reads FQGNSA. The length of the CDR3 is 19 residues. Trimming cost V 5 bases and J 0 bases, with 23 bases left between them. The CDR3 nucleotides are TGTGCCAGCAGCCCCTGGGGCAGATTCGCACCCTCAGCCAAAAACATTCAGTACTTC. Amino acid sequence: CASSPWGRFAPSAKNIQYF. The whole variable domain, remainder taken from reference TRBV7-2 and TRBJ2-4, is GAGVSQSPSNKVTEKGKDVELRCDPISGHTALYWYRQSLGQGLEFLIYFQGNSAPDKSGLPSDRFSAERTGGSVSTLTIQRTQQEDSAVYLCASSPWGRFAPSAKNIQYFGAGTRLSVL.

V is TRBV4-3 and J is TRBJ2-1; D might be TRBD2 (5 bases). Trimming pared 4 bases from V and 10 bases from J, leaving 17 bases between. The CDR3 runs 14 residues. The germline V gene encodes CDR1 LGHNA and CDR2 YSLEER. CDR3 sequence: CASSPTLDRGEQFF. The CDR3 bases are TGCGCCAGCAGCCCTACCCTAGACCGGGGAGAGCAGTTCTTC.

This clone was seen more than once but under ten times. One junction end disagrees with the germline gene, perhaps due to a read error. V and J are TRBV2 and TRBJ1-2; D not resolved. Germline V gene data show CDR1 as SNHLY and CDR2 as FYNNEI. The CDR3 is made up of 10 amino acids. The CDR3, as DNA: TGTACCAGTTCCGGTTATGGCTACACCTTC. Residues: CTSSGYGYTF.

The chain employs TRBV3-1 (or the pseudogene TRBV3-2) and TRBJ1-3, with D perhaps TRBD1 (5 bases). Trimming took 4 bases from V and 4 from J, leaving 26 bases between them. This CDR3 contains 19 residues. CDR1 and CDR2 (germline): LGHDT, YNNKEL (reference sequence). CDR3 coding DNA: TGTGCCAGCAGCCGGTTGGGGGGAAGTCTGTTATCGGGAGGAAACACCATATATTTT. This translates into CASSRLGGSLLSGGNTIYF.

The chain has TRBV24-1 and TRBJ2-3; tentatively, D is TRBD1 (5 bases). The CDR3 runs to 14 residues. Germline-derived CDR1 and CDR2 are KGHDR and SFDVKD. Trimming stripped 1 base from V and 3 bases from J, with 7 bases between. DNA of the CDR3: TGTGCCACCAGTGATTTAGGGGATACAGATACGCAGTATTTT. It codes for CATSDLGDTDTQYF.

V and J are TRBV7-9 and TRBJ2-7; 8 bases are shared with TRBD2. CDR1 is SEHNR and CDR2 is FQNEAQ in the germline V gene (reference sequence). The V segment lost 3 bases and the J segment 3 bases; nucleotides outside the gene matches: 4. The CDR3 totals 14 residues. As DNA, the CDR3 is TGTGCCAGCAGCTTGGGACTAGGTAGCTACGAGCAGTACTTC. This encodes CASSLGLGSYEQYF.

The chain recombines TRBV3-1 (or the pseudogene TRBV3-2) with TRBJ1-3; 7 nucleotides match TRBD1. This CDR3 contains 16 residues. Germline values: CDR1 LGHDT, CDR2 YNNKEL (reference sequence). The J segment lost 4 bases and the V segment lost 0 bases, leaving 6 bases of the junction unmatched. The CDR3 spells CASSQELQGIGNTIYF. DNA of the CDR3: TGTGCCAGCAGCCAAGAGCTACAGGGGATCGGAAACACCATATATTTT.

The genes are TRBV19 and TRBJ1-6; D is unresolved. The length of the CDR3 is 16 residues. CDR1 is LNHDA, CDR2 SQIVND, per germline (reference sequence). The V gene lost 5 bases and the J gene lost 4 bases, with 15 bases spanning the gap. The CDR3 protein is CASSPLQYPYNSPLHF. CDR3 coding DNA: TGTGCCAGTAGTCCTCTACAGTATCCTTATAATTCACCCCTCCACTTT.

V usage is TRBV9 and J usage is TRBJ1-6; unclear D gene. This CDR3 is built from 12 residues. V was clipped by 3 bases and J by 5 bases, with 3 bases between them. The germline V gene has CDR1 SGDLS and CDR2 YYNGEE. In DNA form, the CDR3 reads TGTGCCAGCAGCGGGCATAATTCACCCCTCCACTTT. Translated: CASSGHNSPLHF.

The genes are TRBV7-8 and TRBJ1-4, with 9 bases matching TRBD1. From germline, CDR1 is SGHVS and CDR2 FQNEAQ. V lost 4 bases to trimming and J lost 6 bases; unmatched junction nucleotides: 3. CDR3 length equals 14 residues. The CDR3 bases are TGTGCCAGCAGCTCCACAGGGGGCTATGAAAAACTGTTTTTT. This sequence encodes CASSSTGGYEKLFF.

The rearrangement uses TRBV19 and TRBJ1-2, with D possibly being TRBD1 (6 bases). The CDR3 is 14 amino acids. The germline V and J ends were trimmed by 7 bases and 8 bases, with 20 bases remaining between them. The germline CDR1 and CDR2 sequences are LNHDA and SQIVND (reference sequence). CDR3 DNA: TGTGCCAGTAAGTCCTCCAGGGGTCTTCGAGGCTACACCTTC. Its translation is CASKSSRGLRGYTF.

This clone was detected once. The chain employs TRBV6-5 and TRBJ2-7; TRBD1 matches 11 bases. Trimming cost V 6 bases and J 10 bases; bases outside gene matches: 11. The CDR3 has 14 residues. CDR1 MNHEY and CDR2 SVGAGI come from the germline V gene. The CDR3 DNA reads TGTGCCAGCAGCCTCGGGACAGGGGGAGTCGAACAGTACTTC. Translating gives CASSLGTGGVEQYF.

Only a few counts were recorded for this clone. The chain employs TRBV6-5 and TRBJ1-6, with a possible D match to TRBD1 (5 bases). This CDR3 region has 14 residues. Germline CDR1 MNHEY, CDR2 SVGAGI. Deletions cut 6 bases from V and 10 bases from J, with 16 bases between. CDR3 region: CASRLTVESSPLHF. In DNA, the CDR3 is TGTGCCAGCAGGCTGACAGTTGAATCATCACCCCTCCACTTT.

This clone has a handful of counts. The V call is TRBV28, the J call TRBJ1-6; 10 nucleotides agree with TRBD1. The junction had 9 bases not matched to a gene; V was cut back by 3 bases and J by 10 bases. The CDR3 has 16 amino acids. CDR1 and CDR2 from the germline V gene are MDHEN and SYDVKM. The DNA for the CDR3 is TGTGCCAGCAGTTTCTGGGGGACAGGGGAAGGATCACCCCTCCACTTT. It yields the protein CASSFWGTGEGSPLHF.

The V gene is TRBV4-1, the J gene TRBJ1-2; D may be TRBD1 (5 bases). Germline V gene lookup returns CDR1 MGHRA and CDR2 YSYEKL. V lost 1 base, J lost 6 bases, and 12 bases lay in between. CDR3 length: 14 amino acids. The CDR3 DNA is TGCGCCAGCAGCCAAGTTGGAGACAGAAATGGCTACACCTTC. Amino acids: CASSQVGDRNGYTF.

This chain connects TRBV19 to TRBJ1-2; 10 nucleotides line up with TRBD1. The CDR3 is 15 amino acids. Germline trimming cut 1 base from V and 3 bases from J; bases unmatched to any gene: 2. CDR1 is LNHDA and CDR2 is SQIVND in the germline V gene (reference sequence). The CDR3, as DNA: TGTGCCAGTAGTATAGTAGGGACAGGGGACTATGGCTACACCTTC. The encoded protein is CASSIVGTGDYGYTF.

This clone was seen a single time. The chain combines TRBV5-4 with TRBJ2-5, with 11 positions matching TRBD2. Germline V CDR1 and CDR2: SGHNT, YYREEE (reference sequence). V shed 4 bases, J shed 5 bases, and the junction held 10 bases outside the gene matches. This CDR3 has 16 residues. For the CDR3, the DNA is TGTGCCAGCAGCCCTACTAGCGGGGGCCCGAAGGAGACCCAGTACTTC. Translating it yields CASSPTSGGPKETQYF.

V gene TRBV2 combines with J gene TRBJ2-2; the D gene is possibly TRBD1 (6 bases). The V and J ends lost 6 bases and 4 bases respectively, with 12 bases between them. The CDR3 runs 14 residues. CDR1 SNHLY and CDR2 FYNNEI come from the germline V gene. The CDR3 sequence: CASSWGLSTGELFF. The CDR3 DNA is TGTGCCAGCAGCTGGGGGCTGAGCACCGGGGAGCTGTTTTTT.

This chain joins TRBV5-1 and TRBJ2-3; unclear D gene. V lost 0 bases and J lost 0, with 8 bases in between. The CDR3 is 15 residues long. In germline, CDR1 is SGHRS, CDR2 YFSETQ. CDR3 coding DNA: TGCGCCAGCAGCTTGGACGGCGGTAGCACAGATACGCAGTATTTT. It yields the protein CASSLDGGSTDTQYF.

The chain combines TRBV7-9 with TRBJ2-2; tentative D call: TRBD1 (5 bases). Trimming removed 5 bases from V and 2 bases from J, with 6 bases in between. Looked up from germline, CDR1 is SEHNR and CDR2 is FQNEAQ (reference sequence). The CDR3 sequence is 13 residues long. As DNA, the CDR3 is TGTGCCAGCAGCGGGGCAAACACCGGGGAGCTGTTTTTT. Translating it yields CASSGANTGELFF.

The chain uses TRBV4-3 and TRBJ1-3; D is unclear. This CDR3 has 16 residues. Trimming took 4 bases from V and 0 from J, leaving 13 bases between them. Per germline, CDR1 LGHNA and CDR2 YSLEER. The CDR3 region has the DNA TGCGCCAGCAGCCTAAACCAGGCCCTCTCTGGAAACACCATATATTTT. This encodes CASSLNQALSGNTIYF.

This chain connects TRBV3-1 (or the pseudogene TRBV3-2) to TRBJ1-5; D is undetermined. Looked up from germline, CDR1 is LGHDT and CDR2 is YNNKEL (reference sequence). The CDR3 extends over 15 amino acids. Trimming left V 1 base short and J 3 bases short, with 10 bases between. The CDR3: CASSQGAGDNQPQHF. The CDR3 coding sequence is TGTGCCAGCAGCCAAGGAGCCGGGGACAATCAGCCCCAGCATTTT.